This T cell receptor beta chain was sequenced during a study of T cell repertoires in cytomegalovirus infection (dated by TCRdb to about 2019). Study-wide context: Donor HLA type was relevant to the analysis, as public TCR beta signatures indicated carriage of CMV infection together with the matching HLA type. The research as a whole found: The ex vivo response was dominated by HLA-C-restricted CMV-specific TCR beta clonotypes, which also provided the single most frequent clonotype in two of eight donors. Carriers of CMV infection plus the relevant HLA type were discriminated by the cumulative frequency of public TCR beta family members in the study cohort and in an independent roughly 340-donor cohort.

A word on this clonotype: The antigen it binds to is not known. Base quality data are lacking; no much larger clone is found one base away.

V loses 6 bases of germline sequence and J loses 7 bases, and the interval between the two ends is 13 bases. Counted from cysteine to phenylalanine, this CDR3 has 13 amino acids. Solely the CDR3 DNA is kept, with 39 bases framed from the first base. Instrument on record: Illumina HiSeq 1500. The public reads were run again by TCRdb, first through fastp at Q25 and then through MiXCR, and only productive beta chains were kept. Identical CDR3 protein sequences are pooled into one entry, listed with their most common genes and DNA. The sample records 630,000 or so distinct CDR3 sequences, less than 25% of which are singletons. Together, the top ten hold less than 10% of the sample.

This TCR derives from a human donor in good health (CMV status not recorded). Some clones in this sample may be carry-over from other donors' samples. The V gene is TRBV5-7 and the J gene is TRBJ2-2, with the D segment identity uncertain. TRBV5-7 is placed among ORFs of uncertain function. Sequenced: CD8+ T cells from PBMCs. The DNA is as follows: TGTGCCAGCACCCCCCTAGGGTTCGGGGAGCTGTTTTTT. This yields the protein CASTPLGFGELFF.